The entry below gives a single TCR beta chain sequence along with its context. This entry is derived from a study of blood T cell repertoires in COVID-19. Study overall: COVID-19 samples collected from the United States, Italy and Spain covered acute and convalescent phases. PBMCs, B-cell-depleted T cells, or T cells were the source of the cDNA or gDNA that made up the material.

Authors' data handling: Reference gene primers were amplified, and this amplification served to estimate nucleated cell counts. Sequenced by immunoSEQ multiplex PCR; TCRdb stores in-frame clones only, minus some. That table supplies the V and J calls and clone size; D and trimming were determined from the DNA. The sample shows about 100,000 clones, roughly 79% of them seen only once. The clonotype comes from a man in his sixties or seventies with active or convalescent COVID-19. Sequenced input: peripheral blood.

CDR3 nucleotide sequence: TGTGCCAGCAGCCTGACGACGGAGGAAGCTTTCTTT. This translates into CASSLTTEEAFF. The J gene is TRBJ1-1, the V gene TRBV7-9; D gene uncertain. Deletions cut 5 bases from V and 8 bases from J, with 12 bases between. CDR1 is SEHNR and CDR2 is FQNEAQ in the germline V gene (reference sequence). There are 12 residues in the CDR3.